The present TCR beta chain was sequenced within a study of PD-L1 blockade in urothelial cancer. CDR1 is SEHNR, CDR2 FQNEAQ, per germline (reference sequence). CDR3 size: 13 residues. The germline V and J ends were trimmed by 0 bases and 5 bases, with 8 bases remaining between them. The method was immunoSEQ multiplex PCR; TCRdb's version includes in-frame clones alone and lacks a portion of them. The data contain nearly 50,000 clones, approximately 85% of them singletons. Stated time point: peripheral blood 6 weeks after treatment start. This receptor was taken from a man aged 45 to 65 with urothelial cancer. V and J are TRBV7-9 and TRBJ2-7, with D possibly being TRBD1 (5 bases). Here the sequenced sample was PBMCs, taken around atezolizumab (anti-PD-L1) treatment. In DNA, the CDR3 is TGTGCCAGCAGCTTAGCTAGGGGTGACGAGCAGTACTTC. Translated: CASSLARGDEQYF.